This is a list of T cell receptor beta chains from one sample in a study of T-cell memory formation after mild COVID-19. TCRdb fed the 5' RACE reads into MiXCR, producing one record per CDR3 protein. This repertoire shows roughly 480,000 distinct CDR3 sequences, about 23% found once; its top ten account for roughly an eighth. The sequencing input was PBMCs or a T cell subset sorted from them (not recorded which). Receptors originate from an adult woman who had mild COVID-19 (a few samples of this study predate the infection). Cell type and time point are not known. Both conserved end residues are part of each CDR3. The D gene is left open where the match is weak. Some rows have no size entry. The others give once, few or many, or a class for an expanded clone.

J gene: TRBJ1-5; V gene: TRBV7-9; clone size: many; D gene: -; CDR3 DNA: TGTGCCAGCAGCGGGGGATATAGCAATCAGCCCCAGCATTTT; CDR3 protein: CASSGGYSNQPQHF
J gene: TRBJ2-3; V gene: TRBV2; clone size: few; D gene: -; CDR3 DNA: TGTGCCAGCACGTCAAGTCGGAGGCCCGGAGATACGCAGTATTTT; CDR3 protein: CASTSSRRPGDTQYF
J gene: TRBJ1-5; V gene: TRBV18; clone size: -; D gene: -; CDR3 DNA: TGTGCCAGCTCACTAGGGGAAGGTCAGCCCCAGCATTTT; CDR3 protein: CASSLGEGQPQHF
J gene: TRBJ2-3; V gene: TRBV11-2; clone size: few; D gene: TRBD2; CDR3 DNA: TGTGCCAGCAGCTGGACTAGCGGGAGTACAGATACGCAGTATTTT; CDR3 protein: CASSWTSGSTDTQYF
J gene: TRBJ2-7; V gene: TRBV5-1; clone size: -; D gene: TRBD1; CDR3 DNA: TGCGCCAGCAACCAGGGGGCGCGCAACGAGCAGTACTTC; CDR3 protein: CASNQGARNEQYF
J gene: TRBJ1-2; V gene: TRBV12-3/TRBV12-4; clone size: -; D gene: TRBD1; CDR3 DNA: TGTGCCAGCAGTTTAGGACAGGGAGGCATCTATGGCTACACCTTC; CDR3 protein: CASSLGQGGIYGYTF
J gene: TRBJ2-2; V gene: TRBV10-3; clone size: many; D gene: -; CDR3 DNA: TGTGCCATCAGTGGGAGCAGCAACACCGGGGAGCTGTTTTTT; CDR3 protein: CAISGSSNTGELFF
J gene: TRBJ1-1; V gene: TRBV12-3/TRBV12-4; clone size: few; D gene: -; CDR3 DNA: TGTGCCAGCAGGGTGGGTTCCACTGAAGCTTTCTTT; CDR3 protein: CASRVGSTEAFF
J gene: TRBJ1-5; V gene: TRBV18; clone size: -; D gene: -; CDR3 DNA: TGTGCCAGCTCACCAGGGCAGGGGCTTCAGCCCCAGCATTTT; CDR3 protein: CASSPGQGLQPQHF
J gene: TRBJ1-5; V gene: TRBV12-3/TRBV12-4; clone size: few; D gene: TRBD1; CDR3 DNA: TGTGCCAGCAGTACCGTTGCAGGGGGCGGTCAGCCCCAGCATTTT; CDR3 protein: CASSTVAGGGQPQHF
J gene: TRBJ2-1; V gene: TRBV11-3; clone size: -; D gene: -; CDR3 DNA: TGTGCCAGCAGCTTAGAACATAGCTCCTACAATGAGCAGTTCTTC; CDR3 protein: CASSLEHSSYNEQFF
J gene: TRBJ1-4; V gene: TRBV15; clone size: -; D gene: -; CDR3 DNA: TGTGCCACCAGCAGAAGGGACGGTAATGAAAAACTGTTTTTT; CDR3 protein: CATSRRDGNEKLFF
J gene: TRBJ2-7; V gene: TRBV5-1; clone size: -; D gene: TRBD1; CDR3 DNA: TGCGCCAGCAGCTGGGACAGGCCCTCCTACGAGCAGTACTTC; CDR3 protein: CASSWDRPSYEQYF
J gene: TRBJ1-2; V gene: TRBV24-1; clone size: -; D gene: TRBD1; CDR3 DNA: TGTGCCACCAGTGATCGGACAGGGGACGGCTACACCTTC; CDR3 protein: CATSDRTGDGYTF
J gene: TRBJ2-5; V gene: TRBV7-2; clone size: -; D gene: TRBD2; CDR3 DNA: TGTGCCAGCAGCCCCCCGGGACTAGCGCGGAAAGAGACCCAGTACTTC; CDR3 protein: CASSPPGLARKETQYF
J gene: TRBJ2-6; V gene: TRBV20-1; clone size: -; D gene: -; CDR3 DNA: TGCAGTGCTAGGCAGGGGCAGGCTGGGGCCAACGTCCTGACTTTC; CDR3 protein: CSARQGQAGANVLTF
J gene: TRBJ1-1; V gene: TRBV7-9; clone size: few; D gene: -; CDR3 DNA: TGTGCCAGCAGCTTTAGGGCGGGGGGCATCACTGAAGCTTTCTTT; CDR3 protein: CASSFRAGGITEAFF
J gene: TRBJ1-3; V gene: TRBV7-9; clone size: once; D gene: -; CDR3 DNA: TGTGCCAGCAGCTCGACCGGGACCCGTGGAAACACCATATATTTT; CDR3 protein: CASSSTGTRGNTIYF
J gene: TRBJ2-2; V gene: TRBV11-3; clone size: once; D gene: -; CDR3 DNA: TGTGCCAGCCCCCCGGCTTCTCCCCTTGGCCTAGACACCGGGGAGCTGTTTTTT; CDR3 protein: CASPPASPLGLDTGELFF
J gene: TRBJ1-1; V gene: TRBV30; clone size: -; D gene: TRBD1; CDR3 DNA: TGTGCCTACCAACAGGGGTACAACACTGAAGCTTTCTTT; CDR3 protein: CAYQQGYNTEAFF
J gene: TRBJ2-1; V gene: TRBV21-1; clone size: -; D gene: -; CDR3 DNA: TGTGCCAGCAGCAAAGGGGACCTAGCGGGATATGACAATGAGCAGTTCTTC; CDR3 protein: CASSKGDLAGYDNEQFF
J gene: TRBJ2-3; V gene: TRBV20-1; clone size: few; D gene: -; CDR3 DNA: TGCAGTGCTAGAATCGCAGGGAGTAACCCAGATACGCAGTATTTT; CDR3 protein: CSARIAGSNPDTQYF
J gene: TRBJ2-7; V gene: TRBV9; clone size: few; D gene: -; CDR3 DNA: TGTGCCAGCAGTCGGACGGAGATCTACGAGCAGTACTTC; CDR3 protein: CASSRTEIYEQYF
J gene: TRBJ1-2; V gene: TRBV30; clone size: -; D gene: -; CDR3 DNA: TGTGCCTGGAGCTCGGTTAACTATGGCTACACCTTC; CDR3 protein: CAWSSVNYGYTF
J gene: TRBJ1-2; V gene: TRBV5-1; clone size: -; D gene: TRBD1; CDR3 DNA: TGCGCCAGCAGCCCCGACCCGGGACAGGGAAGCTATGGCTACACCTTC; CDR3 protein: CASSPDPGQGSYGYTF
J gene: TRBJ1-1; V gene: TRBV5-1; clone size: -; D gene: -; CDR3 DNA: TGCGCCAGCAGCTTCTCCCCGGGGGTAACTGAAGCTTTCTTT; CDR3 protein: CASSFSPGVTEAFF
J gene: TRBJ1-1; V gene: TRBV5-1; clone size: few; D gene: -; CDR3 DNA: TGCGCCAGCAGCTTAACAATTGCCGGGACTGAAGCTTTCTTT; CDR3 protein: CASSLTIAGTEAFF
J gene: TRBJ2-1; V gene: TRBV24-1; clone size: -; D gene: TRBD2; CDR3 DNA: TGTGCCACCAGTGACGCACTAGCGGGAGGTCTTGAGCAGTTCTTC; CDR3 protein: CATSDALAGGLEQFF
J gene: TRBJ2-5; V gene: TRBV20-1; clone size: -; D gene: -; CDR3 DNA: TGCAGTGCGGGTGCTAGCCAAGAGACCCAGTACTTC; CDR3 protein: CSAGASQETQYF
J gene: TRBJ2-1; V gene: TRBV5-1; clone size: few; D gene: TRBD2; CDR3 DNA: TGCGCCAGCAGCTTGGGTATGGCGGGAGCCAATGAGCAGTTCTTC; CDR3 protein: CASSLGMAGANEQFF
J gene: TRBJ2-1; V gene: TRBV9; clone size: once; D gene: -; CDR3 DNA: TGTGCCAGCAGCGCCGTCAGAGGTGAGCAGTTCTTC; CDR3 protein: CASSAVRGEQFF
J gene: TRBJ2-1; V gene: TRBV3-1; clone size: few; D gene: TRBD2; CDR3 DNA: TGTGCCAGCAGCCCGGTAGGACTAGCGGGGGGATGGGGTGAGCAGTTCTTC; CDR3 protein: CASSPVGLAGGWGEQFF
J gene: TRBJ1-1; V gene: TRBV5-1; clone size: few; D gene: -; CDR3 DNA: TGCGCCAGCAGCTTGGGTCCGGAAAGGGTGAACACTGAAGCTTTCTTT; CDR3 protein: CASSLGPERVNTEAFF
J gene: TRBJ2-1; V gene: TRBV6-5; clone size: few; D gene: -; CDR3 DNA: TGTGCCAGCAGTTATACGACAGGGTCGGGGGGGAATGAGCAGTTCTTC; CDR3 protein: CASSYTTGSGGNEQFF
J gene: TRBJ2-7; V gene: TRBV25-1; clone size: once; D gene: -; CDR3 DNA: TGTGCCAGCAGTGTTCGGAACGAGCAGTACTTC; CDR3 protein: CASSVRNEQYF
J gene: TRBJ2-7; V gene: TRBV7-9; clone size: once; D gene: -; CDR3 DNA: TGTGCCAGCAGCTTAGTTACGGCTACCGCCGGGTGCGAGCAGTACTTC; CDR3 protein: CASSLVTATAGCEQYF
J gene: TRBJ2-1; V gene: TRBV4-1; clone size: -; D gene: TRBD2; CDR3 DNA: TGCGCCAGCAGCCAGGCAACGGGACTAGCGGCCTACAATGAGCAGTTCTTC; CDR3 protein: CASSQATGLAAYNEQFF
J gene: TRBJ2-1; V gene: TRBV5-1; clone size: few; D gene: TRBD1; CDR3 DNA: TGCGCCAGCAACCAGGGGGACCCCTCCTACAATGAGCAGTTCTTC; CDR3 protein: CASNQGDPSYNEQFF
J gene: TRBJ1-1; V gene: TRBV9; clone size: -; D gene: -; CDR3 DNA: TGTGCCAGCAGCCCTAAACCCATGAATACTGAAGCTTTCTTT; CDR3 protein: CASSPKPMNTEAFF
J gene: TRBJ1-1; V gene: TRBV5-1; clone size: -; D gene: -; CDR3 DNA: TGCGCCAGCAGCTGGACCCTCACCGGGGCGAACACTGAAGCTTTCTTT; CDR3 protein: CASSWTLTGANTEAFF
J gene: TRBJ1-4; V gene: TRBV5-5; clone size: -; D gene: -; CDR3 DNA: TGTGCCAGCAGCTTGGCCCCATGGCCTAATGAAAAACTGTTTTTT; CDR3 protein: CASSLAPWPNEKLFF